This T cell receptor beta chain was observed in a study of TIL therapy for anti-PD-1-resistant metastatic lung cancer. Whole-study context: Tumors had a median PD-L1 proportion score of more than 5%. Notes on the study in general: TIL clonotype persistence in blood showed no apparent association with response.

CDR1 is SGHRS and CDR2 is YFSETQ in the germline V gene. This CDR3 has 14 residues. V shed 3 bases and J 4 bases; nucleotides not matched to a gene: 3. Stated time point: pre-treatment sample, taken before nivolumab and TIL therapy. The libraries were made with immunoSEQ v3. The protocol was immunoSEQ multiplex PCR, while the TCRdb copy is restricted to in-frame clones and leaves out a portion. The table includes tens of thousands of clones, 73% detected once. On this clone: Its specificity is unknown.

The gene calls are TRBV5-1 and TRBJ1-4, with 7 nucleotides matching TRBD1. The sequence was obtained from a person aged 25 to 85 with non-small cell lung cancer. This material consisted of blood, taken at baseline. This CDR3 reads CASSSGTVNEKLFF. The CDR3 coding sequence is TGCGCCAGCAGCTCGGGGACAGTTAATGAAAAACTGTTTTTT.